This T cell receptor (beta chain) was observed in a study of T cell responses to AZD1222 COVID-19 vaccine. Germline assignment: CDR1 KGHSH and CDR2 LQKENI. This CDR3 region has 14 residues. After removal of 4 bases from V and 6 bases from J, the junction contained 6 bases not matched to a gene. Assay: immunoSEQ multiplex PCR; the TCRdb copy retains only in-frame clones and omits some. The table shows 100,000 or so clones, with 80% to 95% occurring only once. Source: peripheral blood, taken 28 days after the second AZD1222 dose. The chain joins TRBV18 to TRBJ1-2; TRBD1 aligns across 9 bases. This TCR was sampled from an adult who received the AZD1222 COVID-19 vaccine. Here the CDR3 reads CASSRTGERNGYTF. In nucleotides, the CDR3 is TGTGCCAGCTCACGGACAGGGGAGAGGAATGGCTACACCTTC.